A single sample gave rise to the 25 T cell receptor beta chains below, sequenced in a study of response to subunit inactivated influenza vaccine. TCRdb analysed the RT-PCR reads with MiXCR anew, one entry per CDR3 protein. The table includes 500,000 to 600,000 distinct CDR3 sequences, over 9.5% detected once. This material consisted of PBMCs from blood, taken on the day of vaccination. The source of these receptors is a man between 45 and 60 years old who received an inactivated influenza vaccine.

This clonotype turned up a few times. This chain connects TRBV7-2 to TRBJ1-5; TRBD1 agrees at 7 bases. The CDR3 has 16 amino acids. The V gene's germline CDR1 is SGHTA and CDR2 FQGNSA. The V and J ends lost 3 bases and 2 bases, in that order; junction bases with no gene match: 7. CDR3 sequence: CASSFDRVSGNQPQHF. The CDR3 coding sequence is TGTGCCAGCAGCTTTGACAGGGTATCGGGCAATCAGCCCCAGCATTTT. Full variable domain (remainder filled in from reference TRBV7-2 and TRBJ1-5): GAGVSQSPSNKVTEKGKDVELRCDPISGHTALYWYRQSLGQGLEFLIYFQGNSAPDKSGLPSDRFSAERTGGSVSTLTIQRTQQEDSAVYLCASSFDRVSGNQPQHFGDGTRLSIL.

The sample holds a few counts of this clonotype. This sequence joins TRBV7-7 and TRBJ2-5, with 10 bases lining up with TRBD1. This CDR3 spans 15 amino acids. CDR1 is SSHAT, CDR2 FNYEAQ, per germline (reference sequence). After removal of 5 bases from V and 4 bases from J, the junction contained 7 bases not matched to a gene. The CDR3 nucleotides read TGTGCCAGCAGCCCGGGGACAGGGGCTTTAGAGACCCAGTACTTC. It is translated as CASSPGTGALETQYF.

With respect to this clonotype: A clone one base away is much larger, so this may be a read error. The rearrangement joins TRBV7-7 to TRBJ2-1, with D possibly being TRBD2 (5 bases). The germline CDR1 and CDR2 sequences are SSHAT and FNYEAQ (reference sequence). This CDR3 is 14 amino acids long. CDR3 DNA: TGTGCTAGCACCAAAGGCCGCGGACTCAATGAGCAGTTCTTC. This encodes CASTKGRGLNEQFF.

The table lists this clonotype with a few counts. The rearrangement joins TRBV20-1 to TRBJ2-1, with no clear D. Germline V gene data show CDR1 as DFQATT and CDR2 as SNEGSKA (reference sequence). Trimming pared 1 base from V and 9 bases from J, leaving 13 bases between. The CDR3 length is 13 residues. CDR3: CSARVDGRGEQFF. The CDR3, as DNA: TGCAGTGCTAGAGTAGACGGCCGCGGTGAGCAGTTCTTC.

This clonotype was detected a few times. The CDR3 here is CSATGRVGTGELFF. The CDR3 region has the DNA TGCAGTGCAACCGGCAGGGTTGGCACCGGGGAGCTGTTTTTT. V and J are TRBV20-1 and TRBJ2-2; TRBD1 might be the D (5 bases). Germline CDR1 DFQATT, CDR2 SNEGSKA (reference sequence). This CDR3 comprises 14 residues. The V gene lost 6 bases and the J gene lost 4 bases, with 15 bases spanning the gap.

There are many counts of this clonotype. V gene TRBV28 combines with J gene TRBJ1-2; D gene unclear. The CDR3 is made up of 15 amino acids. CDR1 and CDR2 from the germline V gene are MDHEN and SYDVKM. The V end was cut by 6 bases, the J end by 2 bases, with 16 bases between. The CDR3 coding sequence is TGTGCCAGCAGAGAGACGTTCACCTCAAACTATGGCTACACCTTC. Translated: CASRETFTSNYGYTF.

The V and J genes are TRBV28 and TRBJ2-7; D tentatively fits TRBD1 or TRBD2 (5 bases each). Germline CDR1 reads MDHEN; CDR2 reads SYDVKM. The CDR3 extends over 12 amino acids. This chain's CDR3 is CTTTKGDHEQYF. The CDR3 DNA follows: TGTACCACAACTAAAGGGGACCACGAGCAGTACTTC. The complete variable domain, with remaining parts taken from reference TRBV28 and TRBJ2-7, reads DVKVTQSSRYLVKRTGEKVFLECVQDMDHENMFWYRQDPGLGLRLIYFSYDVKMKEKGDIPEGYSVSREKKERFSLILESASTNQTSMYLCTTTKGDHEQYFGPGTRLTVT.

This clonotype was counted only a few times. CDR3: CSARSRRGAPETQYF. The CDR3 coding sequence is TGCAGTGCTAGATCTCGTCGCGGCGCCCCAGAGACCCAGTACTTC. The chain couples TRBV20-1 to TRBJ2-5; D remains ambiguous. The V gene lost 2 bases and the J gene lost 4 bases, with 17 bases spanning the gap. CDR1 is DFQATT and CDR2 is SNEGSKA in the germline V gene (reference sequence). This CDR3 contains 15 residues.

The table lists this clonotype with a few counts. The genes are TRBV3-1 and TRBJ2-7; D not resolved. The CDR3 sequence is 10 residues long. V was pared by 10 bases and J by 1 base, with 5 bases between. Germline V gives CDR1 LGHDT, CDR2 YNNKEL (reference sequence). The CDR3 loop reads CATHSYEQYF. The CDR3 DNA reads TGTGCCACCCATTCCTACGAGCAGTACTTC.

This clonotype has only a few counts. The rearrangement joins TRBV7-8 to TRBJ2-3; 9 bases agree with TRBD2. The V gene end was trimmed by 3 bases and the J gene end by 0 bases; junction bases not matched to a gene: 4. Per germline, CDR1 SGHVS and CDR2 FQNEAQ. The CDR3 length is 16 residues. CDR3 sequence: CASSFAGGTSTDTQYF. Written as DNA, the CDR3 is TGTGCCAGCAGCTTTGCGGGAGGGACTAGCACAGATACGCAGTATTTT. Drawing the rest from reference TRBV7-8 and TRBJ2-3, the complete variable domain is GAGVSQSPRYKVAKRGQDVALRCDPISGHVSLFWYQQALGQGPEFLTYFQNEAQLDKSGLPSDRFFAERPEGSVSTLKIQRTQQEDSAVYLCASSFAGGTSTDTQYFGPGTRLTVL.

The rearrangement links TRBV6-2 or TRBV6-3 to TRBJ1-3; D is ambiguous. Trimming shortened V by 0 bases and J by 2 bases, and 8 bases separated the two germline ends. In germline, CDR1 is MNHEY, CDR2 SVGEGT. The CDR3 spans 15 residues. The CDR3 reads CASSYSGQAGNTIYF. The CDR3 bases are TGTGCCAGCAGTTACTCCGGTCAAGCTGGAAACACCATATATTTT.

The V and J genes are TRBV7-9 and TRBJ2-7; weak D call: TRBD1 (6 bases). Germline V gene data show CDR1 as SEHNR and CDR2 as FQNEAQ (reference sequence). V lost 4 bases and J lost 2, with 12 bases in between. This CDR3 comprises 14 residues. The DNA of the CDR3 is TGTGCCAGCAGCTGGACAGCTTCACCCTACGAGCAGTACTTC. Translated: CASSWTASPYEQYF.

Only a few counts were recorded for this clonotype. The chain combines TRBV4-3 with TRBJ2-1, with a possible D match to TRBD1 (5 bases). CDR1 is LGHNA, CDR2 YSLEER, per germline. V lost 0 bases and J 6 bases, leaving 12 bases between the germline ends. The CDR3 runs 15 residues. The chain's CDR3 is CASSQDGRVGNEQFF. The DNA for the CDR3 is TGCGCCAGCAGCCAAGACGGCAGGGTCGGCAATGAGCAGTTCTTC.

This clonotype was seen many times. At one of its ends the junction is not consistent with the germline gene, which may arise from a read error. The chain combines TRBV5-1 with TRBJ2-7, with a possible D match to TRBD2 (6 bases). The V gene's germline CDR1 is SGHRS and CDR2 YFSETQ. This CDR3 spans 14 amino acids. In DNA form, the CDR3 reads TGTGCCAGCTCCCTGGGTAGCGGATCCTACGAGCAGTACTTC. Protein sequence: CASSLGSGSYEQYF.

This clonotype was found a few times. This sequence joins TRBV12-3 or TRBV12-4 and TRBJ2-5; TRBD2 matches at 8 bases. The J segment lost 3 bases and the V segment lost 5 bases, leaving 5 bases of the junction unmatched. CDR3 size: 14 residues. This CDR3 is CASSGREGEETQYF. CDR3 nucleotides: TGTGCCAGCAGTGGCCGGGAGGGGGAAGAGACCCAGTACTTC.

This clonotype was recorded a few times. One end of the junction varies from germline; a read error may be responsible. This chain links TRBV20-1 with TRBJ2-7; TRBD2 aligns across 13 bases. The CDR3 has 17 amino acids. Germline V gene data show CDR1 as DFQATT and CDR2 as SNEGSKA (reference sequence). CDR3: CCATGGLAGVKAYEQYF. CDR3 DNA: TGCTGTGCTACAGGAGGACTAGCGGGAGTTAAGGCCTACGAGCAGTACTTC.

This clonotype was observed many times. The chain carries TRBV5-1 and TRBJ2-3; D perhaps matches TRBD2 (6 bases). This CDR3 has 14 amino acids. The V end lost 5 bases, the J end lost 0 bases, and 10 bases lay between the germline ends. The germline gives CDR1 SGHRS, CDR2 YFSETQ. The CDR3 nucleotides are TGCGCCAGCAGTGGCGGGGCTAGCACAGATACGCAGTATTTT. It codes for CASSGGASTDTQYF.

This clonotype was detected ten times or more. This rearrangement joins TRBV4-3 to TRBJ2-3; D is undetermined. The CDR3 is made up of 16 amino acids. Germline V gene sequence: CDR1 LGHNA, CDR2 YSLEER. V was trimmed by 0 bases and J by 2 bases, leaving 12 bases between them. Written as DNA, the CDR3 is TGCGCCAGCAGCCAAGATGGAACAGCACTCACAGATACGCAGTATTTT. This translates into CASSQDGTALTDTQYF.

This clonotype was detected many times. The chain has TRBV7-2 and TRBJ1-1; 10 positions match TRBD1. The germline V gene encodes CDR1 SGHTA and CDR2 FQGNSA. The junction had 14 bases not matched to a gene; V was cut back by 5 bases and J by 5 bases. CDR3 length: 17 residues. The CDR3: CASSLGHGTGAGTEAFF. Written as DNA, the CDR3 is TGTGCCAGCAGCCTAGGCCATGGGACAGGGGCTGGGACTGAAGCTTTCTTT.

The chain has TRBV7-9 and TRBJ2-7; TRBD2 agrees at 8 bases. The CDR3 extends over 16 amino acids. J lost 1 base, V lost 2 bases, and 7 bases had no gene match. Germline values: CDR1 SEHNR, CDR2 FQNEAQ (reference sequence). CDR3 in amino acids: CASSLSHGLASYEQYF. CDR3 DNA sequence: TGTGCCAGCAGCTTAAGTCACGGACTAGCATCCTACGAGCAGTACTTC.

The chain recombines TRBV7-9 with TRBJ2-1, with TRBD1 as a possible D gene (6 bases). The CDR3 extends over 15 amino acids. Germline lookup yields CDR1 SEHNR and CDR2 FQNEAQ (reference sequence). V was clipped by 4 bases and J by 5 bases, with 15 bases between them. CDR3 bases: TGTGCCAGCAGCTCCGCAACGACAGGAAACAATGAGCAGTTCTTC. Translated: CASSSATTGNNEQFF.

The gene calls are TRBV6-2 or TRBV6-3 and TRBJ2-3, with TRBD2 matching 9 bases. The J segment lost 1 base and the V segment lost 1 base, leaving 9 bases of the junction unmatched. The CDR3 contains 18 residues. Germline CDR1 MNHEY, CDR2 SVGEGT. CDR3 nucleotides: TGTGCCAGCAGTTACTACGCGGCGGGGGGGGTCGGCACAGATACGCAGTATTTT. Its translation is CASSYYAAGGVGTDTQYF.

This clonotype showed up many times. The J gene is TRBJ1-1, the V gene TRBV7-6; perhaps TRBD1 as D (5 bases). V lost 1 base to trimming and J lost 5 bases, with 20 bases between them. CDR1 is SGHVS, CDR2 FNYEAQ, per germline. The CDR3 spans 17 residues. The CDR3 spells CASSLDPPGGWGTEAFF. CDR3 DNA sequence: TGTGCCAGCAGCTTAGACCCCCCTGGGGGGTGGGGTACTGAAGCTTTCTTT.

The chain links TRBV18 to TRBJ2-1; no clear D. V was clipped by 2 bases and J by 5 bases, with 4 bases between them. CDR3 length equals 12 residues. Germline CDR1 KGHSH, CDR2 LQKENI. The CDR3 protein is CASSPANNEQFF. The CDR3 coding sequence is TGTGCCAGCTCACCAGCTAACAATGAGCAGTTCTTC.

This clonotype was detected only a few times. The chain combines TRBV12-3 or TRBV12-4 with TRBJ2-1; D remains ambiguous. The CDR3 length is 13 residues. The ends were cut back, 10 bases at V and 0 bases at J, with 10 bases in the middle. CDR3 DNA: TGTGCCACCCGCCCCAGCTCCTACAATGAGCAGTTCTTC. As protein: CATRPSSYNEQFF.